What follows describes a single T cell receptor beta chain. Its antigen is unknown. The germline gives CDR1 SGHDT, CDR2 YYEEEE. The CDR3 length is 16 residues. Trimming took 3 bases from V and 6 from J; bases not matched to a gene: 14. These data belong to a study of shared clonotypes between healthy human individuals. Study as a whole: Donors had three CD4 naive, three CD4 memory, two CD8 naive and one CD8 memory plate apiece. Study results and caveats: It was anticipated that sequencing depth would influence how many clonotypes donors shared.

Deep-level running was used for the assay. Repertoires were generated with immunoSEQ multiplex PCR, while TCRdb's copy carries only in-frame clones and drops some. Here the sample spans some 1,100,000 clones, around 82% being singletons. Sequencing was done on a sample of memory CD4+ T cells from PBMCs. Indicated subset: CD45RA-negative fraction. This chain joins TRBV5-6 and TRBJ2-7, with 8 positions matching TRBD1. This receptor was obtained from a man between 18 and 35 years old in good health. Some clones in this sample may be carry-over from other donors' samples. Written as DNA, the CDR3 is TGTGCCAGCAGCTGGGACTCCGGGACAGGAGTTGGCGAGCAGTACTTC. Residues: CASSWDSGTGVGEQYF.